The rows below give T cell receptor beta chains drawn from one sample of a study of response to subunit inactivated influenza vaccine. TCRdb passed the RT-PCR reads through MiXCR, listing each CDR3 protein once. The sample lists about 190,000 distinct CDR3 sequences, around 15% seen once, with 20% to 30% in the top ten. The sequenced sample was CD8+ T cells sorted from PBMCs, obtained 5 days after vaccination. These TCRs come from a man aged 45 to 65 who received an inactivated influenza vaccine. The conserved cysteine and the conserved F or W are not part of the CDR3 here.

V: TRBV7-9
length: 12
J: TRBJ2-1
CDR3: ASSQTGFYNEQF

V: TRBV30
length: 9
J: TRBJ2-7
CDR3: AWGYLNEQY

V: TRBV19
length: 14
J: TRBJ2-7
CDR3: ASSGGLAGAFYEQY

V: TRBV30
length: 9
J: TRBJ2-1
CDR3: AWGSGNEQF

V: TRBV4-3
length: 13
J: TRBJ2-1
CDR3: ASSQWTSGGNEQF

V: TRBV6-5
length: 13
J: TRBJ2-5
CDR3: ASSYLGREGETQY

V: TRBV11-2
length: 11
J: TRBJ2-7
CDR3: ASSSTSPYEQY

V: TRBV7-2
length: 14
J: TRBJ2-1
CDR3: ASSFPGLAGENEQF

V: TRBV5-1
length: 12
J: TRBJ2-7
CDR3: ASSPGTGFYEQY

V: TRBV15
length: 13
J: TRBJ2-1
CDR3: ATSRGGGPYNEQF

V: TRBV10-1
length: 10
J: TRBJ2-3
CDR3: ASSESVDTQY